The present TCR beta chain was sequenced within a study of blood T cell repertoires in COVID-19 (dated by TCRdb to the early 2020s). In terms of the full investigation: The collaborator samples originated in the United States, Italy and Spain and spanned the acute and convalescent phases of COVID-19. The prospective study material was composed of cDNA or gDNA derived from T cells, B-cell-depleted T cells, or PBMCs. Subjects who had been exposed to COVID-19, were actively infected with it, or had recovered from it provided the deeply sampled blood TCRbeta repertoires that made up the dataset. The samples were drawn from two sources: the first 160 participants of the ongoing ImmuneRACE study, and over 1,000 subjects contributed by 6 global collaborators. The repertoires were released in a freely available public database meant as a resource for research on the immune response to SARS-CoV-2. Sample metadata almost always included a de-identified subject ID, COVID-19 status, age in years and sex. Where available, HLA class I and class II types were taken from metadata supplied by the sample provider and were not determined by assay-based typing.

Enrolling through a virtual design, the prospective study's participants ranged in age from roughly 18 to 95 years and lived across roughly 24 United States geographic areas. To assign participants to cohorts, the prospective study relied on clinical history that participants themselves reported in a screening survey and a study questionnaire. For ImmuneRACE Cohort 3, a participant was defined as recovered based on two consecutive negative NP/OP PCR tests, clearance by a healthcare professional, or resolution of symptoms. Mobile phlebotomists in the prospective study collected whole blood, serum and a nasopharyngeal or oropharyngeal swab from every participant. Over an approximately 2-month period, participants in the prospective study had the option of providing additional blood draws and questionnaires. Before DNA extraction, blood samples from the prospective study were shipped at room temperature or frozen.

About this clone: Its antigen is not yet known. Base qualities are not at hand, and no much larger clone is one base apart.

CDR1 and CDR2 are drawn from the germline V gene: MNHEY, SVGAGI. The CDR3 measures 15 amino acids from cysteine to phenylalanine. Only the CDR3 region is kept as DNA, spanning 45 bases read in frame from base 1. V sheds 8 bases and J sheds 3 bases, leaving 19 bases between their ends. Study-wide conclusions, independent of this receptor: How much clinical and demographic metadata was included differed by source and by participant, and the metadata was provided uncurated.

TCRbeta CDR3 regions were amplified from genomic DNA by means of the immunoSEQ Assay, a bias-controlled multiplex PCR. On the authors' methods: Nucleated cell counts per sample were estimated from amplification of reference gene primers within the assay. To quantify the absolute abundance of each unique TCRbeta CDR3 rearrangement, sequence reads were collapsed and filtered. For each sample, productive Simpson clonality was calculated by taking the square root of Simpson's diversity index across productive rearrangements. The source is immuneACCESS, and TCRdb retained only in-frame sequences with V and J called. Part of the clones is not carried over; for the studies checked, unresolved V genes explain less than half of this, and the remainder is unexplained. V and J calls and clone size come straight from that table; D and trimming were deduced from the DNA. This sample gives 200,000 to 250,000 clones in total; about 79% of them show up just once. The top ten clones comprise 3% to 4% of the sample.

This chain is built from TRBV6-5 and TRBJ1-2; the D gene cannot be named for sure. The receptor was derived from a woman aged 55 to 70 who had recovered from COVID-19. Sequencing was done on a sample of PBMCs or T cells enriched from blood (not recorded which). The nucleotide sequence is TGTGCCAGCTACCAGGCGGGGTCCTTCTACTATGGCTACACCTTC. This codes for CASYQAGSFYYGYTF.